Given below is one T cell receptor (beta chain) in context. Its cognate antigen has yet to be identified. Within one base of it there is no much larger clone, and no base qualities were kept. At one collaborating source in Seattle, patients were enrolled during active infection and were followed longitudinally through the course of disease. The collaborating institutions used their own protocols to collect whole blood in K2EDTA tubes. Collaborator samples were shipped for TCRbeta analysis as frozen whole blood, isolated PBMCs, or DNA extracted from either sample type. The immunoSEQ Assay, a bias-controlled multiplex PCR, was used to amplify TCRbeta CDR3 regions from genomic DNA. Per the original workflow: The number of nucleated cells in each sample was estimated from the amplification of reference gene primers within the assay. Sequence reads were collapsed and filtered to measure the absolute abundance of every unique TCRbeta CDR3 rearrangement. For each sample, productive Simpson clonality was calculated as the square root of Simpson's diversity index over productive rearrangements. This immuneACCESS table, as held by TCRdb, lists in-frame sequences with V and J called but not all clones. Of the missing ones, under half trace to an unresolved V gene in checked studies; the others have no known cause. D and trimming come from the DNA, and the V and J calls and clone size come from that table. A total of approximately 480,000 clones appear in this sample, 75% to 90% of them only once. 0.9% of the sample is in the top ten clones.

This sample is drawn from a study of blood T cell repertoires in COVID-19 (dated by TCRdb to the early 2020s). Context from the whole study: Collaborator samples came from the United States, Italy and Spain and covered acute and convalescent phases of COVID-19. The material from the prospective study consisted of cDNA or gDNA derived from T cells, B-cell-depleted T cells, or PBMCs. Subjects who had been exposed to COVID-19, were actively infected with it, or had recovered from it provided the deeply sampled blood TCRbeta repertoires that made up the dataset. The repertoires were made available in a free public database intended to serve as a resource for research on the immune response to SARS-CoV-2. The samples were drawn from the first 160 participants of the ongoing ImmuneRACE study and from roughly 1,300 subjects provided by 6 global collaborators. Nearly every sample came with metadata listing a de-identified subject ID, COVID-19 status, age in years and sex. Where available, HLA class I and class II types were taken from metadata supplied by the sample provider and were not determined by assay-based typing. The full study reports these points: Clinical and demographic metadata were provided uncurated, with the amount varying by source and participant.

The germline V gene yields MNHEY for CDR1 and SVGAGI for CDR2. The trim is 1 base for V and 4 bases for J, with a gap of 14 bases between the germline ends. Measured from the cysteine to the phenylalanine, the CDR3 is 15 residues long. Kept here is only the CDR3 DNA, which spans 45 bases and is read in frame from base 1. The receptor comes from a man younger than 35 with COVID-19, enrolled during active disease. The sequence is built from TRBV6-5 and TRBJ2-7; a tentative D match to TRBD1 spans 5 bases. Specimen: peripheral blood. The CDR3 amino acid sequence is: CASSYFQGPGYEQYF. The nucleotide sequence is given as TGTGCCAGCAGTTACTTCCAGGGTCCGGGTTACGAGCAGTACTTC.